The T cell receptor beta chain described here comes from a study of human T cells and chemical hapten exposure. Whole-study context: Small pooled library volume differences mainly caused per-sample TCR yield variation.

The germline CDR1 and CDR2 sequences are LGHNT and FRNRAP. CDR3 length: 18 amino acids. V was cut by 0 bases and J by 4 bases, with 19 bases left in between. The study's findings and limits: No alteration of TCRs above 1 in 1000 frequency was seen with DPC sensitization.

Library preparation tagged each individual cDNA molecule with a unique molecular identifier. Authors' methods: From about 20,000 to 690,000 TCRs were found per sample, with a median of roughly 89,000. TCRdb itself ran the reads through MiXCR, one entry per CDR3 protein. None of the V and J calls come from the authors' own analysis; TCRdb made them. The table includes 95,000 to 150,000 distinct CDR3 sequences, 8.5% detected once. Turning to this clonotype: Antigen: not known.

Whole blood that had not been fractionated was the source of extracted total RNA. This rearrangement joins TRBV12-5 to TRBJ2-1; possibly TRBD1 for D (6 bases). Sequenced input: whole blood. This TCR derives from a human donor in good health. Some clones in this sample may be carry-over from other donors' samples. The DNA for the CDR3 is TGTGCTAGTGGTTTGGTCCCCCTGCTAACCAGGGGATACAATGAGCAGTTCTTC. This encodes CASGLVPLLTRGYNEQFF.